What follows are 4 T cell receptor beta chains derived from one specimen sequenced in a study of T cell changes during pregnancy in multiple sclerosis. Data came from immunoSEQ multiplex PCR; TCRdb stores just in-frame clones and leaves some out. Of 100,000 to 140,000 clones in the sample, 85% to 95% were seen once. The material sequenced was peripheral blood, taken in the third trimester of pregnancy. Every receptor here comes from a female donor in good health, enrolled as a control in a pregnancy study.

J is TRBJ1-1 and V is TRBV18, with unresolved D. Per the germline V gene, CDR1 is KGHSH and CDR2 is LQKENI. The CDR3 extends over 15 amino acids. Trimming left V 0 bases short and J 1 base short, with 9 bases between. CDR3 bases: TGTGCCAGCTCACCACCGAGGGCTCGGAACACTGAAGCTTTCTTT. It encodes CASSPPRARNTEAFF.

This chain connects TRBV5-8 to TRBJ1-1, with D maybe TRBD1 (5 bases). Trimming stripped 4 bases from V and 6 bases from J, with 16 bases between. The CDR3 loop spans 14 amino acids. Looked up from germline, CDR1 is SGHTS and CDR2 is YDEGEE. This chain's CDR3 is CASSPGTGDPEAFF. In nucleotides, the CDR3 is TGTGCCAGCAGCCCGGGCACAGGCGACCCTGAAGCTTTCTTT.

This chain connects TRBV10-3 to TRBJ2-7; 7 bases align to TRBD2. The CDR3 contains 14 residues. V gave up 1 base and J gave up 4 bases; unmatched junction bases: 4. Germline V lookup: CDR1 ENHRY, CDR2 SYGVKD. The CDR3 DNA follows: TGTGCCATCAGTGAGTTCACGGGGGGTTACGAGCAGTACTTC. Its translation is CAISEFTGGYEQYF.

V usage is TRBV6-5 and J usage is TRBJ2-7; 7 positions agree with TRBD1. The CDR3 sequence is 15 residues long. Germline CDR1 and CDR2: MNHEY and SVGAGI. V shed 4 bases and J 4 bases; nucleotides not matched to a gene: 10. CDR3 region: CASSWARDSEYEQYF. The CDR3 bases are TGTGCCAGCAGTTGGGCGAGGGACAGCGAGTACGAGCAGTACTTC.